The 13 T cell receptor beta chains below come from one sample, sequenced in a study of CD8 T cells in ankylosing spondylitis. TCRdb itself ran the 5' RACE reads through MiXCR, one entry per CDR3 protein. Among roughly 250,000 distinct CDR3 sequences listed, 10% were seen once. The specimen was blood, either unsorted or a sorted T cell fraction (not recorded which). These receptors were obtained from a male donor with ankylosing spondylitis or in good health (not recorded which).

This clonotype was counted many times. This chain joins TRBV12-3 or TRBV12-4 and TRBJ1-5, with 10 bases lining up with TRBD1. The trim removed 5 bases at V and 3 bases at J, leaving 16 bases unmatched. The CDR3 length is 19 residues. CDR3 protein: CASSKGQGISLGANQPQHF. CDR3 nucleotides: TGTGCCAGCAGTAAGGGACAGGGGATATCATTAGGGGCCAATCAGCCCCAGCATTTT.

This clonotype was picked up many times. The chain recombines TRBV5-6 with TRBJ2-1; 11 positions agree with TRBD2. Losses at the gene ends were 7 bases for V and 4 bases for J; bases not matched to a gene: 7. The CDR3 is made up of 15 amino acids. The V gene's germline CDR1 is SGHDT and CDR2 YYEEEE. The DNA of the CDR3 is TGTGCCAGCTCTCAGGGACTAGCGGTTTACAATGAGCAGTTCTTC. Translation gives CASSQGLAVYNEQFF.

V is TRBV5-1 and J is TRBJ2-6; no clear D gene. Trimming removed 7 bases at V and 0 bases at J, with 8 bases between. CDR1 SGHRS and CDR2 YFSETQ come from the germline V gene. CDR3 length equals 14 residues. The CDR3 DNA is TGCGCCAGCGAGCCGGGCTCTGGGGCCAACGTCCTGACTTTC. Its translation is CASEPGSGANVLTF.

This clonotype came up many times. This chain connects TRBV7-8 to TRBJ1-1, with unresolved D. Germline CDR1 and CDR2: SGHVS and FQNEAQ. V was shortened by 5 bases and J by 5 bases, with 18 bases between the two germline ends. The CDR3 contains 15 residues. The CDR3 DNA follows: TGTGCCAGCAGCCCACACTCCGCGGCAAGGACTGAAGCTTTCTTT. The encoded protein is CASSPHSAARTEAFF.

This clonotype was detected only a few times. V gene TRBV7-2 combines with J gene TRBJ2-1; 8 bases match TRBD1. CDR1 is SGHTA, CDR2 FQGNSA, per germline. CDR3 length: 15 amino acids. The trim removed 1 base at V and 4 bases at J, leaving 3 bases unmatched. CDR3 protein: CASSLVGQEYNEQFF. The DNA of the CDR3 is TGTGCCAGCAGCTTAGTGGGACAGGAATACAATGAGCAGTTCTTC.

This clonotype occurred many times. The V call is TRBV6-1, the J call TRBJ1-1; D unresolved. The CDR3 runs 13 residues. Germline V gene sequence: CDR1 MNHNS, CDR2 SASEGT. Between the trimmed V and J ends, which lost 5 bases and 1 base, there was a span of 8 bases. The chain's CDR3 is CASSPRENTEAFF. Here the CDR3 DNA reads TGTGCCAGCAGTCCAAGGGAGAACACTGAAGCTTTCTTT.

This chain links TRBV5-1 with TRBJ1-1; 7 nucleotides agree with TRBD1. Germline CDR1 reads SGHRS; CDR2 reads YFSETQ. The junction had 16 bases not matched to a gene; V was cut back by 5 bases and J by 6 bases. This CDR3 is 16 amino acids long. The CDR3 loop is CASRVNVDRQWSEAFF. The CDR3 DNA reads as TGCGCCAGCAGGGTAAACGTGGACAGGCAGTGGTCTGAAGCTTTCTTT.

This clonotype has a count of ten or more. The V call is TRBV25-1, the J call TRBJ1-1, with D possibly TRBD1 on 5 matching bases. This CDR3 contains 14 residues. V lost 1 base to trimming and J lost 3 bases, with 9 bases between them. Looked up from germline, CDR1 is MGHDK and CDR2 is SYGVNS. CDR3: CASSEWGSHTEAFF. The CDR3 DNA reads TGTGCCAGCAGTGAATGGGGCAGCCACACTGAAGCTTTCTTT.

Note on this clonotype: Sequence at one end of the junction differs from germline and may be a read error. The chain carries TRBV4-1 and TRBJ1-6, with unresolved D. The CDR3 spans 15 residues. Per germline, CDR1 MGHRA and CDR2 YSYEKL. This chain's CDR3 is CASSQEPGKGSLLHF. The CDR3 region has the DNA TGCGCCAGCAGCCAAGAGCCGGGAAAAGGTTCACTCCTCCACTTT.

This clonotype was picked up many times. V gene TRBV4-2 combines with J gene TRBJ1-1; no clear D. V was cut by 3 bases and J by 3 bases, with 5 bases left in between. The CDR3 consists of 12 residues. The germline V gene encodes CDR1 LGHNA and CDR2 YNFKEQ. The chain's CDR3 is CASSHRDTEAFF. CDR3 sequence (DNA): TGTGCCAGCAGCCACCGGGACACTGAAGCTTTCTTT.

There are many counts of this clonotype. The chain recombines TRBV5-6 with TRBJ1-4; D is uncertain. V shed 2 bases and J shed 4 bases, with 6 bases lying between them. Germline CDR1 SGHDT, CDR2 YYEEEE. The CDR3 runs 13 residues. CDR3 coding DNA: TGTGCCAGCAGCTTCTACGGTAATGAAAAACTGTTTTTT. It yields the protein CASSFYGNEKLFF.

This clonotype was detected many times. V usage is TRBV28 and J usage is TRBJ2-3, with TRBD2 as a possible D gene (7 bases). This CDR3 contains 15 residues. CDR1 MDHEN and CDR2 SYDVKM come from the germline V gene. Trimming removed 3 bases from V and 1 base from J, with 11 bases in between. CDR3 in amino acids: CASSLSGGGTDTQYF. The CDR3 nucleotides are TGTGCCAGCAGTTTGTCGGGGGGCGGCACAGATACGCAGTATTTT. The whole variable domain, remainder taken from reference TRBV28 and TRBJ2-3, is DVKVTQSSRYLVKRTGEKVFLECVQDMDHENMFWYRQDPGLGLRLIYFSYDVKMKEKGDIPEGYSVSREKKERFSLILESASTNQTSMYLCASSLSGGGTDTQYFGPGTRLTVL.

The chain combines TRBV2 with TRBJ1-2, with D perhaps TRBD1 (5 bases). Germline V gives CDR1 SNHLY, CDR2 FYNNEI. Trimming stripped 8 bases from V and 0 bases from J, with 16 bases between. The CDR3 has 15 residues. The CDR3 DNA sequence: TGTGCCAGCGGGGGGAGGTCTCAAGCTAACTATGGCTACACCTTC. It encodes CASGGRSQANYGYTF.